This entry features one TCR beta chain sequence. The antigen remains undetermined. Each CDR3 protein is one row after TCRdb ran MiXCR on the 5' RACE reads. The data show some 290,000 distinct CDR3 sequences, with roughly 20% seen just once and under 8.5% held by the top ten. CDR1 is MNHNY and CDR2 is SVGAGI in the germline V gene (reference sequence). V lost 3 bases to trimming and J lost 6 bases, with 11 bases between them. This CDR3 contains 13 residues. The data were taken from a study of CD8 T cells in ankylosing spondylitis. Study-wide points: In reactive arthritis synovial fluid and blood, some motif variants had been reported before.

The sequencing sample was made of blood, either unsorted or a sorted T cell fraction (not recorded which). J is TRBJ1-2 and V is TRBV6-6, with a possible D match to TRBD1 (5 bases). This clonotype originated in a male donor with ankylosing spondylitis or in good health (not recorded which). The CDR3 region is CASSYSGVNGYTF. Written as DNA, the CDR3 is TGTGCCAGCAGTTATTCGGGGGTTAATGGCTACACCTTC.